This T cell receptor (beta chain) was sequenced in a study of cytomegalovirus exposure and HLA in healthy donors (dated by TCRdb to about 2017). About the investigation overall: An earlier analysis of a few hundred of the donors reported approximately 300 Gb of sequence data and approximately 120 million unique TCR beta sequences obtained from some 170 million T cells. Besides the first cohort of around 700 subjects, a separate validation cohort made up of 120 different subjects was used. To decide whether each TCR beta V gene segment behaved as functional or pseudogenic, an earlier analysis of several hundred of the donors relied on high-throughput TCR beta sequencing. Typing coverage varied by locus: roughly 629-630 donors for A, B, C, DRB1 and DQB1; more than 500 for DQA1; around 610 for DPA1; 400 to 480 for DPB1. Using immunosequencing, the study profiled T cell repertoires from 500 to 800 subjects and related those repertoires to cytomegalovirus serostatus. Roughly 5 DR-DQ haplotypes were treated as single units for association and clustering because of strong linkage in the cohort. Alongside the repertoire data, information on donor age, sex, ethnicity and CMV serostatus was compiled. In a later analysis, previously published TCR beta repertoires from 500 to 750 donors were re-analyzed and high-resolution HLA genotyping was added so that TCR occurrence patterns could be studied. The study aimed to test whether signatures of past pathogen exposure could be identified by cataloging public T cell receptors. In a later genetic analysis, genome-wide SNP genotypes for about 65% of the roughly 700 donors were used, and that subset was treated as a discovery cohort. To predict cytomegalovirus infection status, the study combined high-throughput TCR immunosequencing, statistical association of individual TCRs with disease status, and machine learning. Every discovery cohort repertoire had been produced on one sequencing platform. Both class I and class II loci were covered by HLA typing, at four-digit resolution. The genetic ancestry cluster associated with self-reported Caucasian donors included approximately 85% of the roughly 380 genotyped donors. Among 398 genotyped donors of the cohort, an average of approximately 240,000 unique TCR beta nucleotide sequences were sequenced per donor, approximately 20% of them non-productive. In the later analysis, no new phenotypic data were used to find candidate immune exposures; instead, reliance was placed on TCR beta sequences and their occurrence across donors. An early release covering about 600 HLA-typed donors comprised about 300 gigabases of sequencing data and around 86 million unique TCR sequences. What the work shows at the level of the full study, not this receptor alone: In a later analysis, HLA-associated TCR beta chains showed more clonal expansion and lower generation probabilities than non-associated chains that were equally common. Broadly in line with IMGT annotations, most TCR beta V segments showed up in productive rearrangements about 87% or about 30% of the time in an earlier analysis of several hundred of the donors. A later analysis found that most CMV-associated TCR beta chains appeared HLA-restricted, with HLA associations seemingly driven largely by CMV exposure. A later analysis found that TCR association rates varied across HLA loci, with DRB1 alleles showing the most associated TCRs and HLA-C alleles the fewest. Some IMGT-functional V segments, including TRBV6-2 and TRBV6-3, could not be distinguished by the 87-base-pair reads and were therefore excluded. Immune exposure information for the cohort was limited to CMV serostatus. Linkage disequilibrium might explain the correlated functional status among segregating V segments, but an unknown experimental factor could not be ruled out. The study gave a list of under 200 TCR beta chains associated with cytomegalovirus. Specific HLA alleles were associated with 15,000 to 20,000 TCR beta sequences at a false discovery rate of 0.05 in a later analysis. A further reported finding was that TCR beta sequences accurately predicted the HLA-A and HLA-B alleles for most subjects in the first cohort. While some public TCRs were present in many individuals, most TCR sequences turned up only very rarely across donors. Only TCR beta chains were sequenced in this cohort, and the absence of alpha or paired-chain data limited detectable features. Presence/absence analyses assumed roughly uniform sequencing depth across donors, an assumption that may not hold. Because counts were too low, some 17 rarely observed V segments, including chromosome 9 orphons, were excluded from the earlier analysis of around 590 of the donors. When HLA alleles, especially DR and DQ, strongly co-occurred, attributing TCR associations to individual alleles was difficult. According to a later genetic analysis, donors in an Asian-associated ancestry cluster had fewer N-insertions in productive TCRs than the approximately 670-donor mean. A later genetic analysis associated a missense DCLRE1C variant with V-gene and J-gene trimming of TCR beta chains, and an independent cohort replicated the association. According to the authors, the approach could potentially be generalized to other disease states and immunological phenotypes. In vitro tests confirmed that a few of the cytomegalovirus-associated TCR beta chains recognize cytomegalovirus antigens. Because HLA typing was unavailable for some donors at each locus, only the typed subset was used in association tests. Cytomegalovirus status was reported to be diagnosed by the classifier with high specificity and sensitivity in both the original and validation cohorts. A group of highly shared sequence variants was considered likely to be a technical artifact of the sequencing pipeline. A later analysis reported that several top co-occurrence clusters appeared linked to parvovirus B19, influenza, CMV and Epstein-Barr virus.

Turning to this clone: Its specific antigen is unknown.

Library preparation was by the immunoSEQ multiplex PCR assay. For the multiplex PCR, a mixture combining 60 forward primers for TCR Vbeta segments and 13 reverse primers for TCR Jbeta segments was used. Amplification of the CDR3 region of rearranged TCR beta genes was performed with a multiplex PCR assay on genomic DNA. Amplified TCR beta libraries were sequenced as 87-base-pair reads on the Illumina HiSeq System. The paper's data handling went like this. A later analysis tallied 70 million to 100 million unique TCR beta chains across the 666 repertoires, and around 9.9 million of those chains were shared by two or more donors. To remove PCR and sequencing errors, raw reads were error-corrected and collapsed into unique sequences using a nearest-neighbor algorithm that merged closely related sequences. To assign V, D and J gene segments, CDR3 sequences were aligned to IMGT reference sequences. For a sequence to be retained, a match of at least six nucleotides to both a V gene segment and a J gene segment was required. Rearrangements were called productive when the CDR3 lacked stop codons and stayed in frame with V and J; all others were non-productive. Following IMGT convention, CDR3 was defined as the stretch from the second conserved V-encoded cysteine to the conserved J-encoded phenylalanine. In an earlier analysis of 550 to 650 of the donors, sequences lacking an unambiguous match to a single V gene segment were excluded. An earlier analysis of 587 of the donors called V segments functional above 56.7% productive rearrangements and segregating when the between-donor standard deviation exceeded 5%. A statistical classification framework was built for diagnosing cytomegalovirus status from the catalog of TCR beta chain sequences. A later analysis assigned V and J genes by comparing TCR nucleotide sequences with IMGT/GENE-DB human TR gene sequences. Using the TCRdist pipeline, a later analysis assigned CDR3 sequences along with most-parsimonious VDJ recombination scenarios. In a later analysis, each TCR beta chain was defined by its CDR3 amino acid sequence together with its V-gene family, and reads lacking a unique V-gene family were excluded. As a way to deal with suspected cross-contamination and a sequencing artifact, a later analysis dropped roughly 620 nucleotide sequences that were highly shared and had low generation probability. In a later analysis, a clonal expansion index was calculated for each public chain from normalized within-repertoire ranks of inferred template counts. In a later analysis, generation probabilities were computed with a VDJ recombination model fitted to out-of-frame rearrangements, and the resulting probabilities were checked against IGoR. A later analysis scored TCR-TCR, TCR-HLA and TCR-CMV co-occurrence with hypergeometric tests, applying a repertoire-size bias correction to TCR pairs. In a later analysis, false discovery rates were estimated by permuting HLA or CMV assignments 20 times. In a later analysis, co-occurring TCRs were grouped using DBSCAN, with TCRdist sequence similarity added in when clustering inside HLA-allele-positive subsets. Co-occurrence clustering excluded repertoires with fewer than 30,000 or more than 120,000 public chains, plus five with anomalous nucleotide sharing. Imported from immuneACCESS, the table was reduced by TCRdb to in-frame sequences with V and J called. These copies leave out some clones; in studies compared against another copy, an unresolved V gene accounts for under half, and the cause of the remainder is not known. The D gene and trimming were derived from the DNA, and the V and J assignments and clone size from that table. The sample's clone listing holds around 140,000 clones. Of the sample, 1.5% to 1.9% falls within the top ten clones.

The CDR3 sequence holds 14 residues, the cysteine and phenylalanine included. CDR3 DNA is the only sequence kept; it has 42 bases, read in frame from the first base. CDR1 LNHNV and CDR2 YYDKDF are derived from the germline V gene (reference sequence). Relative to germline, V is 0 bases shorter and J is 6 bases shorter, with 9 bases between their ends. The cohort comprised fewer than 700 healthy bone marrow donors. At the time of sampling, all cohort members were nominally healthy, though unrecorded immune exposures were likely present. The donor was CMV seronegative and belonged to the group of 320 or so seronegative cohort members. Every donor gave a peripheral blood sample, and the peripheral blood mononuclear cells from that sample were used for TCR beta sequencing. Genomic DNA was extracted from the blood cell samples with the Qiagen DNeasy Blood Extraction Kit.

Sequencing was done on a sample of PBMCs. The chain joins TRBV15 to TRBJ1-5; matching of 5 bases hints at TRBD1 as the D gene. The origin of this receptor is a woman in her 40s in good health and CMV-seronegative. The DNA sequence follows: TGTGCCACCAGCAGAGATTTGGGGCCTCAGCCCCAGCATTTT. It translates to CATSRDLGPQPQHF.